This T cell receptor (beta chain) was recorded in a study of OX40 agonist ivuxolimab in advanced cancers. Autoimmune disease history or systemic immunosuppression meant exclusion. Overall study findings and caveats: What antigens the expanded peripheral T cells recognized was never established.

This table comes from immunoSEQ multiplex PCR, and its TCRdb copy is limited to in-frame clones, with some not included. The sample lists about 34,000 clones, approximately 80% occurring once. This clone has a single count. Antigen: not known. The J segment lost 8 bases and the V segment lost 3 bases, leaving 6 bases of the junction unmatched. Germline CDR1 and CDR2: LNHNV and YYDKDF (reference sequence). The CDR3 length is 16 residues. The source was CD4+ or CD8+ T cells sorted from blood, collected in a trial of the OX40 agonist ivuxolimab. The chain couples TRBV15 to TRBJ2-1; 14 bases line up with TRBD2. The clonotype was recovered from an adult with an advanced solid tumor such as melanoma, head and neck, liver or kidney cancer. CDR3 loop: CATSSQGLAGGYEQFF. DNA for the CDR3: TGTGCCACCAGCAGTCAAGGACTAGCGGGGGGTTATGAGCAGTTCTTC.